This T cell receptor (beta chain) originates from a study of T cells in placental villitis. Context from the whole study: Placental TCR-beta repertoires were compared across villitis of unknown etiology, gestational-age-matched unaffected controls, and infectious villitis in order to test an allograft-versus-infection hypothesis.

Beyond this particular receptor, the publication reports: Because the paraffin blocks included small amounts of decidua, some of the captured T cells, particularly in controls, may have been decidual rather than villous infiltrates. Sequencing bulk tissue could not tell helper, regulatory or cytotoxic T cells apart, could not separate maternal from fetal T cells, and left out gamma-delta receptors. CMV-specific clone frequencies were higher in infectious CMV cases than in villitis of unknown etiology (around 0.011 vs 0.00091), and the villitis of unknown etiology frequencies did not differ from those of controls.

This clone came up a few times. What antigen it recognizes has not been identified. No base qualities exist here, and no much larger clone lies one base off it. Including cysteine and phenylalanine, the CDR3 has 14 amino acids. Left in the record is the CDR3 DNA by itself, 42 bases read in frame from the first base. The CDR1 and CDR2 encoded by the germline V gene are SGHTA and FQGTGA. The junction carries 6 bases between V and J, which are trimmed by 3 bases and 3 bases respectively. Five infectious villitis placentae were included, four with confirmed cytomegalovirus and one with Toxoplasma gondii, and were not matched to other groups. The mothers in the infectious villitis group were younger, carried smaller fetuses, and either delivered preterm or experienced intrauterine demise in two cases. After delivery, the placentae were collected and evaluated both grossly and histologically, and only then was archival tissue selected. Five 10-micron scrolls were cut from each FFPE block, and DNA was isolated using the AllPrep DNA/RNA FFPE Tissue kit. NanoDrop was used to check DNA concentration and purity, and a Bioanalyzer was used to assess RNA quality.

Using the immunoSEQ v4 bias-controlled multiplex PCR assay, run blinded to group allocation, TCR-beta CDR3 regions were amplified from genomic DNA. To estimate the quantities of nucleated cells and T cells in each sample, reference gene primers were included together with the TCR-beta primers. Sequencing of the libraries was performed on an Illumina MiSeq with a 100-cycle paired-end protocol. On the authors' methods: Diversity and richness were calculated in immunoSEQ Analyzer software; richness by iChao1, clonality based on Pielou evenness and Shannon diversity (0-1, higher means less diverse). Using confidence 3 and substitution 2, CDR3 amino acid sequences together with their V/J genes were queried against VDJdb for CMV, EBV and influenza A specificities. TCR-beta amino acid clonotype overlap between villitis of unknown etiology, infectious villitis and control repertoires was assessed with the Morisita-Horn index. TCRdb took this table from immuneACCESS and kept in-frame rearrangements with V and J called. Such tables lack part of the clones; where checked against another copy, unresolved V genes explain under half of the gap, and the rest is unexplained. The V and J calls and the clone size are those of that table, but D and trimming were determined from the DNA. The sample table contains around 3,000 clones; only one count was recorded for 60% to 80% of them. The leading ten clones occupy under 20% of the sample.

The rearrangement combines TRBV7-3 with TRBJ1-6; the best D guess is TRBD1, with 5 bases matching. The sequence derives from a human patient with infectious villitis; the placental T cells may come from both mother and fetus. The sample taken for sequencing was placental tissue containing maternal and fetal cells. The CDR3 reads as follows: CASSFGGYNSPLHF. The sequenced DNA is TGTGCCAGCAGCTTCGGGGGCTATAATTCACCCCTCCACTTT.